This TCR beta chain was sequenced for a study of T cells in Graves' hyperthyroidism and ophthalmopathy (dated by TCRdb to the late 2010s). With regard to the full study: Peripheral blood samples were taken at the time of initial diagnosis, prior to any treatment. The paper reports TCR Vbeta CDR3 sequencing of 135 peripheral blood samples: around 45 ophthalmopathy, roughly 80 hyperthyroidism and around 17 progressor patients. An independent validation cohort of fewer than 20 hyperthyroidism patients and more than 15 patients who later progressed to ophthalmopathy tested prospective prediction of ophthalmopathy. Thyroid tissue and blood T-cell repertoires from about six Graves' hyperthyroidism patients were also compared in the study. After sampling, hyperthyroidism patients received methimazole starting at 30 mg daily, and ophthalmopathy patients received high-dose intravenous methylprednisolone. For training and testing, the 110 or so patients in the discovery cohort were randomly divided in a 7:3 ratio. TCR V-J signatures able to tell the groups apart were searched for in a discovery cohort of 90 to 100 patients, of whom more than 40 had Graves' ophthalmopathy and roughly 59 had stable Graves' hyperthyroidism.

Overall study results and their limits: Most expanded thyroid clonotypes (frequency above 0.001) were also detected in blood, a finding suggesting that blood repertoires may reflect thyroid immune responses. In validation, the model predicted progression to ophthalmopathy a median of 6.5 months before onset, with about 67% sensitivity and 72.22% specificity. A 13 V-J signature model separated ophthalmopathy from stable hyperthyroidism, with roughly 88% sensitivity and about 81% specificity in cross-validation and 80%/75% in testing. No statistical method was used to set the sample size in advance, and investigators knew the group allocation.

TCR beta CDR3 regions were amplified from RNA transcripts. For the first round of RT-PCR on the TCR CDR3, the HTBI primer set was used together with the Qiagen OneStep RT-PCR kit. A second multiplex PCR round built the libraries, followed by size selection and purification. Sequencing of the libraries was done on an Illumina HiSeq2000 using paired-end 100 bp reads. As for the authors' bioinformatics: SOAPnuke was used to process the raw data, removing reads that contained adapters or uncalled bases, had a mean Phred below 15, or lacked an exact match to the constant primer or identifier. COPE v1.2.5 was used to merge high-quality paired reads, and clonotypes were defined as unique nucleotide sequences. MiTCR v1.1 was used to align the clonotypes against IMGT TRBV, TRBD and TRBJ reference segments. Analysis was restricted to V-J combinations with a frequency above 0.0001, which covered roughly 99% of repertoires. The TCS score was defined as the ratio of F50 (clonal expansion) to E x V (chaos), calculated using BLOSUM62-based TCRdist between CDR3 peptides within each V-J. Welch's t-statistics and random forest reduced around 510 V-J features to under 15, which were used in a naive Bayes classifier (R e1071). The public reads were quality trimmed at Q25 with fastp and then assembled into clones with MiXCR by TCRdb, keeping productive beta chains. For every CDR3 protein sequence, its rows merge into one entry that carries the most common genes and DNA. These V and J calls derive from TCRdb rather than the authors' analysis. The sample table holds 600,000 to 900,000 distinct CDR3 sequences, of which around 17% were seen once. The ten largest account for under 8.5% of the sample.

Graves' hyperthyroidism was defined as stable when no progression to ophthalmopathy occurred over 18 months of follow-up. Hyperthyroidism patients were newly diagnosed, with disease duration under 2 months, and aged 18 to 65 years. Patients with uncontrolled infections, other autoimmune diseases, pregnancy or lactation were excluded. Clinical symptoms, serum thyroxine and TRAb, thyroid ultrasound, and orbital computed tomography formed the basis for the diagnoses. PBMCs were isolated from around 10 ml of fresh peripheral blood by Ficoll-Paque density gradient centrifugation. Total RNA was extracted using Trizol reagent, and RNA quality was assessed on an Agilent 2100 Bioanalyzer. The CDR3 goes from the cysteine to the phenylalanine over 15 residues. The CDR3 DNA has 45 bases and is translated from base 1. Per the germline V gene (reference sequence), DFQATT is the CDR1 and SNEGSKA is the CDR2. Germline trimming amounts to 5 bases on V and 8 bases on J, with 15 as the count of junction bases outside the gene matches.

Turning to this clonotype: Its antigen specificity is not known. Base qualities are not recorded, but no much larger clone differs from it by a single base.

The chain joins TRBV20-1 to TRBJ2-1; TRBD2 agrees with 7 junctional bases. The sequence derives from a young man with Graves' hyperthyroidism. Sequencing was performed on blood. The encoded CDR3 is CSAGGGALVVDEQFF. The DNA is TGCAGTGCTGGGGGGGGTGCCCTGGTGGTCGATGAGCAGTTCTTC.